This T cell receptor beta chain derives from a study of tumor and adjacent non-tumor tissue in lung cancer. This CDR3 is 12 amino acids long. Trimming took off 4 bases at V and 5 bases at J, with 8 bases between the two ends. Per germline, CDR1 MDHEN and CDR2 SYDVKM. Three rounds of nested PCR, following a modified ARM-PCR protocol, produced the TCRbeta library. MiXCR, run by TCRdb on the multiplex PCR reads, gives a single entry per CDR3 protein. This sample has 100,000 or so distinct CDR3 sequences, with 80% found just once. RNA was extracted from bulk tissue without any cell sorting. Distant lung tissue was collected more than 3 cm away from the tumor edge. This clonotype was counted many times. Its antigen is undetermined. Study observations and caveats: TCR diversity was significantly greater in tumor than normal lung tissue.

The clonotype comes from a man in his sixties with small cell lung cancer. The rearrangement uses TRBV28 and TRBJ1-1; D is unclear. Sample: distant non-tumor lung tissue. As DNA, the CDR3 is TGTGCCAGCAGTTCAGCGGGAACTGAAGCTTTCTTT. This codes for CASSSAGTEAFF. The variable domain in full, completed from reference TRBV28 and TRBJ1-1, reads DVKVTQSSRYLVKRTGEKVFLECVQDMDHENMFWYRQDPGLGLRLIYFSYDVKMKEKGDIPEGYSVSREKKERFSLILESASTNQTSMYLCASSSAGTEAFFGQGTRLTVV.